The T cell receptor (beta chain) under discussion was sequenced for a study of OX40 agonist ivuxolimab in advanced cancers. V lost 4 bases, J lost 4 bases, and 9 bases stayed unmatched. CDR3 length: 15 amino acids. CDR1 and CDR2 (germline): SGHRS, YFSETQ. TCRdb's copy holds only in-frame clones and misses some; the assay was immunoSEQ multiplex PCR. The table lists tens of thousands of clones, around 88% of them singletons. The sequence was obtained from an adult with an advanced solid tumor such as melanoma, head and neck, liver or kidney cancer. This specimen was CD4+ or CD8+ T cells sorted from blood, taken in a trial of the OX40 agonist ivuxolimab. The chain joins TRBV5-1 to TRBJ2-3; TRBD2 aligns across 7 bases. CDR3 in DNA: TGCGCCAGCAGCGTTGGGGGGGTAGAGGCAGATACGCAGTATTTT. Translating it yields CASSVGGVEADTQYF.